These T cell receptor beta chains were read from a single sample in a study of cytomegalovirus exposure and HLA in healthy donors. Clones were read by immunoSEQ multiplex PCR, and TCRdb kept only the in-frame ones, dropping some. The sample has some 190,000 clones, about 82% seen once; the top ten hold about 1.5%. Input material: PBMCs. Receptors were obtained from a man in his late teens or twenties in good health and CMV-seronegative. Both conserved end residues are part of each CDR3. D genes are given only for firm matches. Size is omitted from some rows. Given values are once, few, many or a class for expanded clones.

CDR3 protein | CDR3 DNA | J gene | D gene | clone size | V gene
CASAGTQGAEAFF | TGTGCCAGCGCCGGGACACAGGGCGCTGAAGCTTTCTTT | TRBJ1-1 | - | - | TRBV27
CASSFSGTPGDSPLHF | TGCGCCAGCAGCTTTTCCGGGACACCCGGGGATTCACCCCTCCACTTT | TRBJ1-6 | - | - | TRBV5-1
CASSSDTNTDTQYF | TGTGCCAGCAGTTCGGACACGAACACAGATACGCAGTATTTT | TRBJ2-3 | - | few | TRBV6-5
CASSLQGPDLGYTF | TGTGCCAGCAGCCTACAGGGTCCCGATCTTGGCTACACCTTC | TRBJ1-2 | - | - | TRBV11-2
CASSNQGVEAFF | TGTGCCAGCAGTAATCAGGGGGTTGAGGCTTTCTTT | TRBJ1-1 | TRBD1 | - | TRBV28
CASSVAGTGSYEQYF | TGTGCCAGCAGCGTAGCCGGGACAGGGTCCTACGAGCAGTACTTC | TRBJ2-7 | TRBD1 | - | TRBV9
CASSLKGTEAFF | TGTGCCAGCAGCTTAAAGGGGACTGAAGCTTTCTTT | TRBJ1-1 | - | - | TRBV7-9
CASGSSTGSPYEQYF | TGTGCCAGCGGCTCGTCGACAGGGTCCCCCTACGAGCAGTACTTC | TRBJ2-7 | TRBD1 | - | TRBV7-2
CASSVGQGSPLHF | TGTGCCAGTAGTGTGGGACAGGGATCACCCCTCCACTTT | TRBJ1-6 | TRBD1 | once | TRBV19
CASSSGQSNTGELFF | TGTGCCAGCAGCTCCGGACAGTCGAACACCGGGGAGCTGTTTTTT | TRBJ2-2 | - | - | TRBV11-3
CASSYPHRDKHTEAFF | TGTGCCAGCAGTTACCCCCACCGGGACAAACACACTGAAGCTTTCTTT | TRBJ1-1 | - | few | TRBV6-5
CASRSPGGTGGASYTF | TGTGCCAGCAGGTCCCCTGGGGGGACAGGGGGCGCGAGCTACACCTTC | TRBJ1-2 | TRBD1 | - | TRBV9
CASSLRDIGTSLDNEQFF | TGCGCCAGCAGCTTGAGGGATATAGGGACTAGCCTAGACAATGAGCAGTTCTTC | TRBJ2-1 | TRBD2 | - | TRBV5-1
CAWSGLGGSQPQHF | TGTGCCTGGAGTGGCTTGGGAGGCTCTCAGCCCCAGCATTTT | TRBJ1-5 | - | - | TRBV30
CASSPGPPGSNSPLHF | TGTGCCAGCTCACCGGGCCCTCCTGGCTCTAATTCACCCCTCCACTTT | TRBJ1-6 | - | - | TRBV18
CASSYSTSGADTQYF | TGTGCCAGCAGTTACTCGACTAGCGGGGCAGATACGCAGTATTTT | TRBJ2-3 | TRBD2 | - | TRBV6-5
CASNRGTYNEQFF | TGTGCCAGCAACCGAGGTACCTACAATGAGCAGTTCTTC | TRBJ2-1 | - | - | TRBV6-1
CASSLGRWGGLSTDTQYF | TGTGCCAGCAGCTTAGGTCGTTGGGGGGGACTCAGCACAGATACGCAGTATTTT | TRBJ2-3 | TRBD2 | - | TRBV7-2
CASSPRGGATNEKLFF | TGCGCCAGCAGCCCTCGGGGGGGAGCAACTAATGAAAAACTGTTTTTT | TRBJ1-4 | - | - | TRBV5-1
CASSQRQFSTDTQYF | TGTGCCAGCAGCCAGAGACAGTTCAGCACAGATACGCAGTATTTT | TRBJ2-3 | - | - | TRBV9
CASSRLGLGNTGELFF | TGTGCCAGCAGTCGCCTCGGACTAGGCAACACCGGGGAGCTGTTTTTT | TRBJ2-2 | TRBD2 | - | TRBV2
CASSLGGQGAEAFF | TGCGCCAGCAGCTTGGGAGGCCAGGGTGCTGAAGCTTTCTTT | TRBJ1-1 | - | few | TRBV5-1
CAWSAGTGGYEQYF | TGTGCCTGGAGTGCTGGGACAGGGGGTTACGAGCAGTACTTC | TRBJ2-7 | TRBD1 | few | TRBV30
CASTRQASGNNEQFF | TGTGCCAGCACGCGACAGGCTAGCGGGAACAATGAGCAGTTCTTC | TRBJ2-1 | TRBD2 | - | TRBV9
CASSLRGPDYGYTF | TGCGCCAGCAGCTTGAGGGGCCCGGACTATGGCTACACCTTC | TRBJ1-2 | - | once | TRBV5-1
CASSVTSGRLFCYEQYF | TGCGCCAGCAGTGTAACTAGCGGGAGGCTTTTTTGCTACGAGCAGTACTTC | TRBJ2-7 | TRBD2 | once | TRBV10-1
CVSSPPTGQGQPQHF | TGTGTCAGCAGTCCCCCGACAGGGCAGGGTCAGCCCCAGCATTTT | TRBJ1-5 | TRBD1 | - | TRBV28
CASSSPGQGRINYGYTF | TGTGCCAGCAGCTCACCGGGACAGGGGCGAATTAACTATGGCTACACCTTC | TRBJ1-2 | TRBD1 | - | TRBV7-2
CAWSDSQGATNEKLFF | TGTGCCTGGAGTGACTCTCAGGGGGCAACTAATGAAAAACTGTTTTTT | TRBJ1-4 | TRBD1 | - | TRBV30
CASSAAGTASEQYF | TGTGCCAGCAGCGCAGCCGGGACAGCAAGCGAGCAGTACTTC | TRBJ2-7 | TRBD1 | - | TRBV9
CAWSEGAGEKLFF | TGTGCCTGGAGTGAGGGGGCCGGGGAAAAACTGTTTTTT | TRBJ1-4 | TRBD1 | - | TRBV30
CASSPGQGVNEKLFF | TGTGCCAGCAGTCCGGGACAGGGAGTTAATGAAAAACTGTTTTTT | TRBJ1-4 | TRBD1 | - | TRBV6-4
CACSYRGPYEQYF | TGTGCCTGCTCTTACAGGGGACCCTACGAGCAGTACTTC | TRBJ2-7 | TRBD1 | - | TRBV30
CASSRKGLAGGGTDTQYF | TGTGCCAGCAGCAGAAAGGGACTAGCGGGGGGGGGCACAGATACGCAGTATTTT | TRBJ2-3 | TRBD2 | - | TRBV11-1
CAWSVAGGESPLHF | TGTGCCTGGAGTGTGGCAGGGGGCGAATCACCCCTCCACTTT | TRBJ1-6 | TRBD1 | - | TRBV30
CASSSPITANEKLFF | TGTGCCAGCAGTTCCCCCATCACAGCTAATGAAAAACTGTTTTTT | TRBJ1-4 | - | - | TRBV28
CASSLGRDRGANYGYTF | TGTGCCAGCAGCTTAGGCCGAGACAGGGGAGCTAACTATGGCTACACCTTC | TRBJ1-2 | TRBD1 | - | TRBV5-4
CASSYSGDRLWPDTEAFF | TGCGCCAGCAGCTATAGCGGGGACCGCCTCTGGCCCGACACTGAAGCTTTCTTT | TRBJ1-1 | - | few | TRBV5-1
CASSAEETQYF | TGCGCCAGCAGCGCCGAGGAGACCCAGTACTTC | TRBJ2-5 | - | few | TRBV5-1
CASSQTGADTEAFF | TGTGCCAGCAGCCAGACAGGGGCGGACACTGAAGCTTTCTTT | TRBJ1-1 | TRBD1 | - | TRBV7-2
CASRGEPGTGNGYGYTF | TGTGCCAGTAGGGGAGAACCCGGGACAGGGAATGGCTATGGCTACACCTTC | TRBJ1-2 | TRBD1 | - | TRBV19
CASSQGPSGDTYNEQFF | TGTGCCAGCAGCCAAGGGCCTAGCGGGGACACCTACAATGAGCAGTTCTTC | TRBJ2-1 | TRBD2 | once | TRBV4-2
CASSYPPRGGGTEAFF | TGTGCCAGCAGTTACCCACCTCGAGGGGGTGGGACTGAAGCTTTCTTT | TRBJ1-1 | - | - | TRBV6-7
CASSAGTVNTGELFF | TGCGCCAGCAGCGCAGGGACAGTCAACACCGGGGAGCTGTTTTTT | TRBJ2-2 | TRBD1 | few | TRBV5-1
CASGLVLGAPTNYGYTF | TGTGCTAGTGGTTTGGTATTGGGAGCACCAACTAACTATGGCTACACCTTC | TRBJ1-2 | - | - | TRBV12-5
CASSSLQGGGQPQHF | TGTGCCAGCAGTTCCTTGCAGGGAGGGGGTCAGCCCCAGCATTTT | TRBJ1-5 | - | - | TRBV6-5
CASSAGFKEKLFF | TGTGCCAGCAGTGCGGGGTTTAAGGAAAAACTGTTTTTT | TRBJ1-4 | - | - | TRBV2
CAWRERTGDEKLFF | TGTGCCTGGAGGGAGCGAACAGGGGACGAAAAACTGTTTTTT | TRBJ1-4 | TRBD1 | once | TRBV30
CASSLTRASGYGYTF | TGTGCCAGCAGTCTCACCCGAGCATCGGGCTATGGCTACACCTTC | TRBJ1-2 | - | - | TRBV27